This T cell receptor beta chain was found in a study of vaccination and CD4 T cells after COVID-19. In the study overall: Investigators took post-vaccine samples a median about 65 days after dose two, within a range of 14 to 241.

Treatment reported: 10-day PBMC culture with coronavirus spike peptide pools or control peptides (ViraFEST assay). Sequence data for DNA of cultured CD4+ T cells were generated by the Oncomine TCR Beta short-read assay. TCRdb called the PCR reads again in MiXCR, with one record for every CDR3 protein. The sample has 21,000 or so distinct CDR3 sequences; around 43% are singletons. As concerns this clonotype: The antigen is unknown.

The V gene lost 2 bases and the J gene lost 0 bases, with 7 bases spanning the gap. This CDR3 spans 14 amino acids. Germline CDR1 and CDR2: GTSNPN and SVGIG (reference sequence). This receptor was identified in a human donor who had recovered from COVID-19. This rearrangement joins TRBV30 to TRBJ1-4; no reliable D call. Sequenced material: CD4+ T cells from blood, cultured in vitro. CDR3 loop: CAWSRLSTNEKLFF. CDR3 DNA: TGTGCCTGGAGTCGGCTTTCAACTAATGAAAAACTGTTTTTT.